This T cell receptor (beta chain) was documented in a study of T cell responses to AZD1222 COVID-19 vaccine. The table came from immunoSEQ multiplex PCR; TCRdb's copy has only in-frame clones and leaves some out. Of 150,000 or so clones listed, approximately 91% are singletons. The CDR3 extends over 16 amino acids. Trimming shortened V by 6 bases and J by 0 bases, and 15 bases separated the two germline ends. Germline V gene lookup returns CDR1 MDHEN and CDR2 SYDVKM. This clonotype originated in an adult who received the AZD1222 COVID-19 vaccine. This specimen was peripheral blood, taken 28 days after the second AZD1222 dose. The chain combines TRBV28 with TRBJ2-4; D ambiguous. Here the CDR3 reads CASSRWGGVAKNIQYF. CDR3 nucleotides: TGTGCCAGCAGCCGTTGGGGTGGGGTAGCCAAAAACATTCAGTACTTC.